This T cell receptor (beta chain) is from a study of T cell responses to AZD1222 COVID-19 vaccine. Study results and caveats: Repertoires in all cases were sampled only once the peak T cell response had passed. White British ancestry dominated among donors, who included more females, and clonal diversity was possibly underestimated. Reportedly, close to half of spike-specific TCRs are directed against unmutated variant regions.

Measured with immunoSEQ multiplex PCR; TCRdb has only the in-frame clones, and not every one. The sample yields under 200,000 clones, around 94% seen once. Regarding this clone: Its target is unknown.

V was cut by 2 bases and J by 2 bases, with 13 bases left in between. This CDR3 is 16 amino acids long. The germline V gene has CDR1 SGHAT and CDR2 FQDESV (reference sequence). The rearrangement joins TRBV11-1 to TRBJ2-1; D gene ambiguous. Here the sequenced sample was peripheral blood, taken on day 0 of AZD1222 vaccination. The clonotype originates from an adult in good health. The CDR3: CASSLPHWSPYNEQFF. The DNA of the CDR3 is TGTGCCAGCAGCTTACCGCACTGGAGTCCCTACAATGAGCAGTTCTTC.